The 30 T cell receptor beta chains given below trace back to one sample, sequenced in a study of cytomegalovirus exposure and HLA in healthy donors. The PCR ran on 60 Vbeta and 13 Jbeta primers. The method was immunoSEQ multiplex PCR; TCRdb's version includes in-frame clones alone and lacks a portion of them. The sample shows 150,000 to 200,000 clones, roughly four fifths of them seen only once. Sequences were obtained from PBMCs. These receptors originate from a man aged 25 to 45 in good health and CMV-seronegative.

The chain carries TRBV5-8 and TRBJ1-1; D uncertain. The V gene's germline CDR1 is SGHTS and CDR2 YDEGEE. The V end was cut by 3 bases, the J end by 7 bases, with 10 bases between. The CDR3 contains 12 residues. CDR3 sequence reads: CASSYHRGEAFF. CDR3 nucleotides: TGTGCCAGCAGCTACCATCGCGGTGAAGCTTTCTTT.

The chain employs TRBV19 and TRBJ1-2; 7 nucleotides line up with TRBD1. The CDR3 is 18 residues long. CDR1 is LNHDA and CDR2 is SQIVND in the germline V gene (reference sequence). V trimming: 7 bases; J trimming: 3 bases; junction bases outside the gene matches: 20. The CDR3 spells CASTDSWSGGKSHYGYTF. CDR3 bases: TGTGCCAGTACCGACAGTTGGTCAGGGGGAAAGTCTCACTATGGCTACACCTTC.

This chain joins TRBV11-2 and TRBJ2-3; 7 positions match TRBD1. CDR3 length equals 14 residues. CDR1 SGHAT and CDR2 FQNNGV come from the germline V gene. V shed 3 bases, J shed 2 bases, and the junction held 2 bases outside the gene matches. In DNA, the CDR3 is TGTGCCAGCAGCTTGGACAGGTACACAGATACGCAGTATTTT. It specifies CASSLDRYTDTQYF.

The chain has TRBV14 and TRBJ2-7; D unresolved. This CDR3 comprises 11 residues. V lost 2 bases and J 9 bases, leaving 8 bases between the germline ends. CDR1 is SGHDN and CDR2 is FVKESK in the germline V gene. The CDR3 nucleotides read TGTGCCAGCAGCCAAAGCGCGTTGCAGTACTTC. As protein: CASSQSALQYF.

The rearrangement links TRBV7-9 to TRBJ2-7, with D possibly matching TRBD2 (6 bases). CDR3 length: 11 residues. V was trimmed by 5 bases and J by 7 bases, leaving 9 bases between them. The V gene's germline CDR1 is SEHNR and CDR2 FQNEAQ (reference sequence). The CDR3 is CASSPAGEQYF. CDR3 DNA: TGTGCCAGCAGCCCGGCGGGAGAGCAGTACTTC.

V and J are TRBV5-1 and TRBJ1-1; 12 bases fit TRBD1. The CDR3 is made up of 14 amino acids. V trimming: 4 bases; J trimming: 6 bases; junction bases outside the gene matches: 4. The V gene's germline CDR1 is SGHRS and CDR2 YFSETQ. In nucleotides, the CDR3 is TGCGCCAGCAGCGGGGGACAGGGGGCCGCTGAAGCTTTCTTT. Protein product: CASSGGQGAAEAFF.

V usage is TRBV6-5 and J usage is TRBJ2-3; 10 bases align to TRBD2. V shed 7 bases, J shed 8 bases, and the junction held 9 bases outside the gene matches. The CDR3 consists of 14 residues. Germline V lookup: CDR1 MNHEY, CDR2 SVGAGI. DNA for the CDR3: TGTGCCAGCACCGAACCTAGCGGGAGTGGTACGCAGTATTTT. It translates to CASTEPSGSGTQYF.

The CDR3 DNA sequence: TGTGCCAGTTCCAGGATGTTGAACACTGAAGCTTTCTTT. This sequence encodes CASSRMLNTEAFF. This chain links TRBV19 with TRBJ1-1, with D unclear. Per the germline V gene, CDR1 is LNHDA and CDR2 is SQIVND (reference sequence). Between the trimmed V and J ends, which lost 8 bases and 0 bases, there was a span of 10 bases. This CDR3 region has 13 residues.

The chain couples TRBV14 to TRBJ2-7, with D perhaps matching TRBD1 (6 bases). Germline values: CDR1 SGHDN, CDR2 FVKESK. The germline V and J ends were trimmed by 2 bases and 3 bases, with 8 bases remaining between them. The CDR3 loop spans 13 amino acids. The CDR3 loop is CASSQSRGYEQYF. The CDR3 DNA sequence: TGTGCCAGCAGCCAAAGCAGGGGCTACGAGCAGTACTTC.

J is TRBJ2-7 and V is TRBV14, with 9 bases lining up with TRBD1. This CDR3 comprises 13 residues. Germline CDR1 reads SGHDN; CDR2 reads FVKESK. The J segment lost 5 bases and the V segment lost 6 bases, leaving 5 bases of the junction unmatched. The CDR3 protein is CASSGTGSNEQYF. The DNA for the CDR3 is TGTGCCAGCAGTGGGACAGGGAGCAACGAGCAGTACTTC. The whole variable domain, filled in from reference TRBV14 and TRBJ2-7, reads EAGVTQFPSHSVIEKGQTVTLRCDPISGHDNLYWYRRVMGKEIKFLLHFVKESKQDESGMPNNRFLAERTGGTYSTLKVQPAELEDSGVYFCASSGTGSNEQYFGPGTRLTVT.

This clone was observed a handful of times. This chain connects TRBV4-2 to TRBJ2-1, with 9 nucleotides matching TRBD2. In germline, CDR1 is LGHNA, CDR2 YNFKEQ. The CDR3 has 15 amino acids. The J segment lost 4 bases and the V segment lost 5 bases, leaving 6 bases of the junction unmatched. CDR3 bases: TGTGCCAGCAGCGAGACTAGCGGACCTTACAATGAGCAGTTCTTC. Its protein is CASSETSGPYNEQFF.

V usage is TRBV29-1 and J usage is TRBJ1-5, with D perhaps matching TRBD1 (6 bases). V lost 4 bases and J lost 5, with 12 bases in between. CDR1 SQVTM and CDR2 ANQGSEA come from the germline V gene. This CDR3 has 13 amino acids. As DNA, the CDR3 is TGCAGCGTTGGGGACAACCTATATCAGCCCCAGCATTTT. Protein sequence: CSVGDNLYQPQHF.

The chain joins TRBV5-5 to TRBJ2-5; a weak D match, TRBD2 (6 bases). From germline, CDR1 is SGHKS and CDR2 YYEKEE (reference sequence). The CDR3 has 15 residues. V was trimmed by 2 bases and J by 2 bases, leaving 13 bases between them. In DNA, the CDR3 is TGTGCCAGCAGCTTCACCCGGGGGACTCAAGAGACCCAGTACTTC. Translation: CASSFTRGTQETQYF.

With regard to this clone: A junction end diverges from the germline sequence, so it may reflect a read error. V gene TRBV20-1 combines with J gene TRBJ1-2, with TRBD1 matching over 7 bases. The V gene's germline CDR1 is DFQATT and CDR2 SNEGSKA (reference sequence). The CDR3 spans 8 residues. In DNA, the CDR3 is TGCAGTGACCGGGACAGTTCCTTC. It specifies CSDRDSSF.

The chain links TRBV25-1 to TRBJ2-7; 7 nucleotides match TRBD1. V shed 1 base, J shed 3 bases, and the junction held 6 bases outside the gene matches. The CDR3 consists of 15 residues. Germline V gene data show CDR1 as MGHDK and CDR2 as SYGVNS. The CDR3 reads CASSEFQGEGYEQYF. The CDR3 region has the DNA TGTGCCAGCAGTGAATTTCAGGGGGAAGGCTACGAGCAGTACTTC.

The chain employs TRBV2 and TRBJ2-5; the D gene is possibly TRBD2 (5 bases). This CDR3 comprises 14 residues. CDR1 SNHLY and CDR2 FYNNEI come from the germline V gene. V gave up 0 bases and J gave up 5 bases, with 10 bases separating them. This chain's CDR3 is CASSEALRGETQYF. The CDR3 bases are TGTGCCAGCAGTGAAGCGCTCAGAGGGGAGACCCAGTACTTC.

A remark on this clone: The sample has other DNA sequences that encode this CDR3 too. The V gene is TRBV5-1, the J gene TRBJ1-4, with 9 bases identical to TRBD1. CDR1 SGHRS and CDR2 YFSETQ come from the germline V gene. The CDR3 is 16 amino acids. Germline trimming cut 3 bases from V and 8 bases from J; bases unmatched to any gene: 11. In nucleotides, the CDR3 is TGCGCCAGCAGCTCCCTTACAGGGGGCGCCCCGGAAAAACTGTTTTTT. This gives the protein CASSSLTGGAPEKLFF.

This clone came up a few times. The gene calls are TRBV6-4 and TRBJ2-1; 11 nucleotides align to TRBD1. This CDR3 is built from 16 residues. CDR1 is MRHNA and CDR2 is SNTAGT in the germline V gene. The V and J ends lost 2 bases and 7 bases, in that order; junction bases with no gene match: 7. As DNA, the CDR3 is TGTGCCAGCAGTGACATAGGACAGGGGGCGAGGAATGAGCAGTTCTTC. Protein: CASSDIGQGARNEQFF.

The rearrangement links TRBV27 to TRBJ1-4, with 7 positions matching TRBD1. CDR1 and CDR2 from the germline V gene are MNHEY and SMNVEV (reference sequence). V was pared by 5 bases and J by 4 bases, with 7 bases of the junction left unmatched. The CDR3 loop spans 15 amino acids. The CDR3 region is CASSTRGPNNEKLFF. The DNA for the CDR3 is TGTGCCAGCAGTACGAGGGGGCCGAATAATGAAAAACTGTTTTTT.

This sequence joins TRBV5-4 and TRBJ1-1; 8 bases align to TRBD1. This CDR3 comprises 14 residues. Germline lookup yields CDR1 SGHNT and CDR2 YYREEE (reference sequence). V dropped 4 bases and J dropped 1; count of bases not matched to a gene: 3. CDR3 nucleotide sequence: TGTGCCAGCAGCCGGGACAGGAAGAACACTGAAGCTTTCTTT. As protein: CASSRDRKNTEAFF. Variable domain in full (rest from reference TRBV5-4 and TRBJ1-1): ETGVTQSPTHLIKTRGQQVTLRCSSQSGHNTVSWYQQALGQGPQFIFQYYREEENGRGNFPPRFSGLQFPNYSSELNVNALELDDSALYLCASSRDRKNTEAFFGQGTRLTVV.

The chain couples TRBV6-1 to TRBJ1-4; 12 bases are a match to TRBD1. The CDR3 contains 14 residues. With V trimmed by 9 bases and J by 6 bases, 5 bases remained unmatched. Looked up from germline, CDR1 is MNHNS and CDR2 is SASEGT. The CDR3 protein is CASGTGGVDEKLFF. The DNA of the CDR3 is TGTGCCAGTGGGACAGGGGGCGTAGATGAAAAACTGTTTTTT.

CDR3 nucleotides: TGCGCCAGCGCCCGGCTAGATCCTTTTACGGAGCAGTACTTC. This gives the protein CASARLDPFTEQYF. J is TRBJ2-7 and V is TRBV5-1; D not resolved. The CDR3 has 14 residues. Between the trimmed V and J ends, which lost 7 bases and 7 bases, there was a span of 21 bases. CDR1 and CDR2 from the germline V gene are SGHRS and YFSETQ.

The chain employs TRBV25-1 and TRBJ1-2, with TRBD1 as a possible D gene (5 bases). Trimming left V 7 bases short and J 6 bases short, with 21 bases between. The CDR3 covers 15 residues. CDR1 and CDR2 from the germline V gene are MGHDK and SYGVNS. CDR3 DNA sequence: TGTGCCAGCACCCCTGCCGGAGGGGCAAGGAATGGCTACACCTTC. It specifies CASTPAGGARNGYTF.

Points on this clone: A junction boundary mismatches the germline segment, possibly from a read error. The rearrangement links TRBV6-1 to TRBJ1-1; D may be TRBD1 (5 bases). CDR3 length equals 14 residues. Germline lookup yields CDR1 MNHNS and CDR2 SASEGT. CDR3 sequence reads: CAGSEWRDLQLEGF. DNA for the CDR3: TGTGCCGGCAGTGAATGGCGGGACTTACAGCTTGAGGGCTTT.

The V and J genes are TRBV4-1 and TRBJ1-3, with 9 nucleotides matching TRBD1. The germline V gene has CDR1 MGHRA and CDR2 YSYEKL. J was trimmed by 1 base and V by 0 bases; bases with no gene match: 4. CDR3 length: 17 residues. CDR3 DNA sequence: TGCGCCAGCAGCCAAGATACGGGGACAGGGTCTGGAAACACCATATATTTT. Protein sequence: CASSQDTGTGSGNTIYF.

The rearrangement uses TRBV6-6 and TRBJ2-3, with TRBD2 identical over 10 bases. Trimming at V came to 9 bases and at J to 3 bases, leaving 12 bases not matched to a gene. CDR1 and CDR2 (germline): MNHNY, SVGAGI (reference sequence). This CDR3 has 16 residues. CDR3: CASQPGLASGTDTQYF. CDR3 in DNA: TGTGCCAGTCAACCGGGACTAGCGAGTGGGACAGATACGCAGTATTTT.

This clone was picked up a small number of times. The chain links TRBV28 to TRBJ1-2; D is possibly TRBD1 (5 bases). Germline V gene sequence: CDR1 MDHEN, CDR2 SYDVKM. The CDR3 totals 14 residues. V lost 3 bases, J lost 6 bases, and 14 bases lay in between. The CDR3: CASSFQRQFHGYTF. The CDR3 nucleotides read TGTGCCAGCAGTTTCCAACGACAGTTTCATGGCTACACCTTC.

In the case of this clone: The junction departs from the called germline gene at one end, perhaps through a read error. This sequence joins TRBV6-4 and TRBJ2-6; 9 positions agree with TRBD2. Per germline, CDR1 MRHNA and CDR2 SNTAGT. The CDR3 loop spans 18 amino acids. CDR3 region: CASSERAGGPTGANALTF. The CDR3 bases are TGTGCCAGCAGTGAGAGGGCGGGAGGGCCAACTGGGGCCAACGCCCTGACTTTC.

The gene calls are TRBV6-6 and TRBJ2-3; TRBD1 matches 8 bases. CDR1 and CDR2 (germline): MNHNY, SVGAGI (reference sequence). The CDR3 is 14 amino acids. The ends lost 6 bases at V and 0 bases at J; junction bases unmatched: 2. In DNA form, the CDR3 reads TGTGCCAGCAGGACAGGGGTTAGCACAGATACGCAGTATTTT. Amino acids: CASRTGVSTDTQYF.

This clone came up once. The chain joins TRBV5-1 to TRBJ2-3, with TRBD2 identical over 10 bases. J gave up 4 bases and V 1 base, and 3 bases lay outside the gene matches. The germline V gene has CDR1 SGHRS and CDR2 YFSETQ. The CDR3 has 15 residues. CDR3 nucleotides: TGCGCCAGCAGCTTGACTAGCGGGAATGCAGATACGCAGTATTTT. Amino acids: CASSLTSGNADTQYF.